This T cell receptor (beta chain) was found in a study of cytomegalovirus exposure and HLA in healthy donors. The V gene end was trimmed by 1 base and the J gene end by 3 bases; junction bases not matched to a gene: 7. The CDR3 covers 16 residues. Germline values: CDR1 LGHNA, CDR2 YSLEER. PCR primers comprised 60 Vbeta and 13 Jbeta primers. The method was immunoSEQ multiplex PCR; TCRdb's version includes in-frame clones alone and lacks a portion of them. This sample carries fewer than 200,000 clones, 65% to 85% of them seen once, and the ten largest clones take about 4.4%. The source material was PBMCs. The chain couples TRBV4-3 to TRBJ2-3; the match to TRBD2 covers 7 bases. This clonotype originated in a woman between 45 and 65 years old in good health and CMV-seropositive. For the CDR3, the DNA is TGCGCCAGCAGCCAAGTCTTGGGGGGGACTACAGATACGCAGTATTTT. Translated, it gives CASSQVLGGTTDTQYF.